These T cell receptor beta chains were read from a single sample in a study of blood T cell repertoires in COVID-19. Measured with immunoSEQ multiplex PCR; TCRdb has only the in-frame clones, and not every one. The table has over 70,000 clones, roughly four fifths seen once; the top ten hold 4% to 5%. Sequenced sample: peripheral blood. These receptors originate from a woman aged 55-75 years with acute or convalescent COVID-19. The CDR3 runs from the conserved cysteine through the conserved F or W. Some rows have no size entry. The others give once, few or many, or a class for an expanded clone.

TRBJ1-4	TRBV5-1	-	CASSLEPQGSGEKLFF
TRBJ2-1	TRBV7-2	-	CASNTRRGTANNEQFF
TRBJ2-7	TRBV6-6	-	CASSPGGVKYEQYF
TRBJ2-5	TRBV24-1	-	CATRGGTQETQYF
TRBJ2-7	TRBV28	-	CASSRSIGDYEQYF
TRBJ2-7	TRBV28	-	CASSLLAGSYEQYF
TRBJ2-7	TRBV5-6	-	CASSLFPSYEQYF
TRBJ1-2	TRBV11-2	-	CASSSPSGSLYGYTF
TRBJ2-2	TRBV5-8	few	CASEKGTIANTGELFF
TRBJ2-1	TRBV30	-	CAWSSGQGANEQFF
TRBJ1-2	TRBV19	once	CASRDRDYGYTF
TRBJ2-1	TRBV7-7	-	CASSLDVSGGEQFF
TRBJ1-2	TRBV9	-	CASSVGDGAIYGYTF
TRBJ1-1	TRBV7-3	-	CASSLTPLVAMNGTEAFF
TRBJ1-4	TRBV6-6	once	CASSGQGIDEKLFF
TRBJ1-1	TRBV5-6	-	CASSSIRRGQANENTEAFF
TRBJ2-2	TRBV19	once	CASSISGRSTGELFF
TRBJ2-1	TRBV6-5	-	CASLSTTYNEQFF
TRBJ1-1	TRBV6-5	-	CASFRAMNTEAFF